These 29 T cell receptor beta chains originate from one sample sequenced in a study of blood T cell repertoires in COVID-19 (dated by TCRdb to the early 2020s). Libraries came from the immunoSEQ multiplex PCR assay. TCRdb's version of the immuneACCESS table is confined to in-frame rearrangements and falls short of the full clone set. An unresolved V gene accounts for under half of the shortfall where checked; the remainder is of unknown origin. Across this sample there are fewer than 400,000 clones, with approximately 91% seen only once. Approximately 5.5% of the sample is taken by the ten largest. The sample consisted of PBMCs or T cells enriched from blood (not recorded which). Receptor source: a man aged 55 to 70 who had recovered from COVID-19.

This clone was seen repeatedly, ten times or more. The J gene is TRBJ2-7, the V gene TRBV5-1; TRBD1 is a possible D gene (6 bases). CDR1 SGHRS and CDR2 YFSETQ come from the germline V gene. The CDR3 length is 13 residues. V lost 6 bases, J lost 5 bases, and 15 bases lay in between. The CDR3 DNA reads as TGCGCCAGCACCTTTACCACAGGGAACGAGCAGTACTTC. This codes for CASTFTTGNEQYF.

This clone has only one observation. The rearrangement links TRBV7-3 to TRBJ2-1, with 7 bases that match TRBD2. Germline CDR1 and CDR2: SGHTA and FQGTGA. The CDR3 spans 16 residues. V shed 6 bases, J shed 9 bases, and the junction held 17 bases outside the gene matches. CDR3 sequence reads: CASSTNGGLGTGEQFF. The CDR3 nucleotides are TGTGCCAGCAGTACAAACGGCGGACTAGGTACCGGTGAGCAGTTCTTC.

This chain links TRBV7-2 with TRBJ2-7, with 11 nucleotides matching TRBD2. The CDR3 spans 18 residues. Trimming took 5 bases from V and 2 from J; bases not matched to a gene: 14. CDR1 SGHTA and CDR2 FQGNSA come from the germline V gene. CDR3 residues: CASSQRVLTSGTTYEQYF. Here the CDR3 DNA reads TGTGCCAGCAGCCAGAGGGTCCTGACTAGCGGGACTACCTACGAGCAGTACTTC.

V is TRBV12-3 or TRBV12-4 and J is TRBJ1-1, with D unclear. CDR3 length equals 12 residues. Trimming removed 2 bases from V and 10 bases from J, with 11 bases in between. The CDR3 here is CASSLIALRAFF. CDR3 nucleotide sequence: TGTGCCAGCAGTTTAATCGCCCTAAGAGCTTTCTTT.

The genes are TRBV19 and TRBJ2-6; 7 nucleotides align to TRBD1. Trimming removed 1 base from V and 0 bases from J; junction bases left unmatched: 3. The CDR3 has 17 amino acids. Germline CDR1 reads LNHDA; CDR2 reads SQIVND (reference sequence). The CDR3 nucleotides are TGTGCCAGTAGTATAGCTGGGACAGCCTCTGGGGCCAACGTCCTGACTTTC. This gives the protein CASSIAGTASGANVLTF.

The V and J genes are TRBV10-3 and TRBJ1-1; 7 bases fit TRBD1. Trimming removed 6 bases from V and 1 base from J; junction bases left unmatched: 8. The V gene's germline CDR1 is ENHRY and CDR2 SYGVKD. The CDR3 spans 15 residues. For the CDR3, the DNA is TGTGCCATCAGAGTAACAGGGGACGGGAACACTGAAGCTTTCTTT. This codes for CAIRVTGDGNTEAFF.

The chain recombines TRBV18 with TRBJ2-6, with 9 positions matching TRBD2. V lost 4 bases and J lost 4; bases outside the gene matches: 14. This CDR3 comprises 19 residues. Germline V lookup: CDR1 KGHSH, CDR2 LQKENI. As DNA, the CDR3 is TGTGCCAGCTCACGGCTGGGACTAGCCGATTCCCCCGGGGCCAACGTCCTGACTTTC. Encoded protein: CASSRLGLADSPGANVLTF.

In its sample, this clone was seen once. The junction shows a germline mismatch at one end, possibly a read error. The DNA for the CDR3 is TGTGCCAGCAACTTAGTTAGCGCCAACACCGGGGAGCTGTTTTTT. Protein: CASNLVSANTGELFF. The V and J genes are TRBV7-6 and TRBJ2-2; a possible D gene is TRBD2 (5 bases). The length of the CDR3 is 15 residues. Germline V gene lookup returns CDR1 SGHVS and CDR2 FNYEAQ.

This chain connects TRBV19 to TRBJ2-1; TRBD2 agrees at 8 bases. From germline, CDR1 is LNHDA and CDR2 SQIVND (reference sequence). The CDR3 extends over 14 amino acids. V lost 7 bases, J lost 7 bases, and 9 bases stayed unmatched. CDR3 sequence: CASTPTSAGNEQFF. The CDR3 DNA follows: TGTGCCAGTACCCCGACTAGCGCAGGAAATGAGCAGTTCTTC. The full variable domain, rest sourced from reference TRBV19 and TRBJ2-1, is DGGITQSPKYLFRKEGQNVTLSCEQNLNHDAMYWYRQDPGQGLRLIYYSQIVNDFQKGDIAEGYSVSREKKESFPLTVTSAQKNPTAFYLCASTPTSAGNEQFFGPGTRLTVL.

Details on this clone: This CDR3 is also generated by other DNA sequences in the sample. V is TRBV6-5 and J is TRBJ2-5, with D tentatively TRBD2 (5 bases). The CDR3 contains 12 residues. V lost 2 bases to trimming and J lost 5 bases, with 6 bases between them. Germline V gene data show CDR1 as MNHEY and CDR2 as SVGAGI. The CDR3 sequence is CASSYEGETQYF. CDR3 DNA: TGTGCCAGCAGTTACGAGGGTGAGACCCAGTACTTC.

CDR3 bases: TGTGCCAGCAGCACAGTAGCGGGTGCTGAAGCTTTCTTT. Translation: CASSTVAGAEAFF. This chain connects TRBV11-2 to TRBJ1-1; D not resolved. The V end lost 5 bases, the J end lost 6 bases, and 13 bases lay between the germline ends. This CDR3 is 13 amino acids long. The germline CDR1 and CDR2 sequences are SGHAT and FQNNGV.

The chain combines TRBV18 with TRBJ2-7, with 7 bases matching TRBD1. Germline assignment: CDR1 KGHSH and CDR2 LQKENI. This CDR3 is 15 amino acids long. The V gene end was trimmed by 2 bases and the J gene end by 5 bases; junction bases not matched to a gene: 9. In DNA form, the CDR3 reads TGTGCCAGCTCACCAGCTCGGGACAGCATCGACGAGCAGTACTTC. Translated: CASSPARDSIDEQYF.

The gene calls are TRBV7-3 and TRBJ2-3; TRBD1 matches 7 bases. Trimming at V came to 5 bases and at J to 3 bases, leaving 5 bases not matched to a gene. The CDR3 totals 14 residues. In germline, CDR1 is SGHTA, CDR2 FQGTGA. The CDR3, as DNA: TGTGCCAGCAGCGAGCGACAGGGAACAGATACGCAGTATTTT. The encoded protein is CASSERQGTDTQYF.

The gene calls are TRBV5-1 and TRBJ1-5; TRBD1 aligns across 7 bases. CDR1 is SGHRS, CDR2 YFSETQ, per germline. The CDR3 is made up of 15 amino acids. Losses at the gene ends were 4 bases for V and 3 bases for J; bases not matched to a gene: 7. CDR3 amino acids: CASSPTTGDNQPQHF. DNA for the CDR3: TGCGCCAGCAGCCCCACCACAGGGGACAATCAGCCCCAGCATTTT. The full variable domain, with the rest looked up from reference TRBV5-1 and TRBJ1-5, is KAGVTQTPRYLIKTRGQQVTLSCSPISGHRSVSWYQQTPGQGLQFLFEYFSETQRNKGNFPGRFSGRQFSNSRSEMNVSTLELGDSALYLCASSPTTGDNQPQHFGDGTRLSIL.

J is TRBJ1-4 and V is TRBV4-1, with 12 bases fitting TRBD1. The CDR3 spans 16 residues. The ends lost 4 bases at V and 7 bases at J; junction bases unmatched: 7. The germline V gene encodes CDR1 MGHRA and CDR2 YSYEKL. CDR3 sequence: CASSLYPGQGAEKLFF. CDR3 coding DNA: TGCGCCAGCAGCCTCTACCCGGGACAGGGGGCTGAAAAACTGTTTTTT.

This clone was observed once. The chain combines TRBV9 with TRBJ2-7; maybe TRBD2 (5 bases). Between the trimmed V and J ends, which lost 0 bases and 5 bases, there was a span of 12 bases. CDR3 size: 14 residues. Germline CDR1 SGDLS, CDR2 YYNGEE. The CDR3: CASSVGGSTNEQYF. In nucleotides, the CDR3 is TGTGCCAGCAGCGTAGGAGGGAGTACGAACGAGCAGTACTTC.

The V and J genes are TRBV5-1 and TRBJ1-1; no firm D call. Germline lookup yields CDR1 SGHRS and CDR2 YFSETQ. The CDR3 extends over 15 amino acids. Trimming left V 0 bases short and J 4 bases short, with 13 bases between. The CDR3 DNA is TGCGCCAGCAGCTTGGCTCCAGGCCTGCCCACTGAAGCTTTCTTT. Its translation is CASSLAPGLPTEAFF.

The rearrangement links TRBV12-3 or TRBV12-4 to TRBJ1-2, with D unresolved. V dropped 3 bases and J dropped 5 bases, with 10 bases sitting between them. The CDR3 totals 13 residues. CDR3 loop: CASSFGVVYGYTF. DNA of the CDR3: TGTGCCAGCAGTTTCGGTGTCGTATATGGCTACACCTTC.

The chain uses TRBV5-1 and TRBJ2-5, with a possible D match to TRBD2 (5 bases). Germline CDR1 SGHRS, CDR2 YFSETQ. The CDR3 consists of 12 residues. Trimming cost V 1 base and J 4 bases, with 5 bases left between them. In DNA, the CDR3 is TGCGCCAGCAGCTTGCGGGGAGAGACCCAGTACTTC. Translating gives CASSLRGETQYF.

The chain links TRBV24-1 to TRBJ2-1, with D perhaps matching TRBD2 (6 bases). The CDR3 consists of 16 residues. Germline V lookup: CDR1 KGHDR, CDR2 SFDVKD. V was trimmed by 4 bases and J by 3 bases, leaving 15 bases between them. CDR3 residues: CATSESLAANYNEQFF. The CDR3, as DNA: TGTGCCACCAGTGAAAGTTTAGCGGCTAACTACAATGAGCAGTTCTTC.

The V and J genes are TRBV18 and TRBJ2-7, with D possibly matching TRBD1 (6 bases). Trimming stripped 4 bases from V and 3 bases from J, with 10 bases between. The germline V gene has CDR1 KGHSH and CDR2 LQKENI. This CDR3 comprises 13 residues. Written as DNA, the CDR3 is TGTGCCAGCTCACTTGGGACATACTACGAGCAGTACTTC. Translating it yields CASSLGTYYEQYF.

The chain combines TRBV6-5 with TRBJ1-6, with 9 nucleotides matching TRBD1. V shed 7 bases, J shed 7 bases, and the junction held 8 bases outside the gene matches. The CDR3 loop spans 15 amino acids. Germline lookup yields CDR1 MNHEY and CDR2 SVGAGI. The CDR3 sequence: CASNPDRGRNSPLHF. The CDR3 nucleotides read TGTGCCAGCAATCCGGACAGGGGAAGGAATTCACCCCTCCACTTT.

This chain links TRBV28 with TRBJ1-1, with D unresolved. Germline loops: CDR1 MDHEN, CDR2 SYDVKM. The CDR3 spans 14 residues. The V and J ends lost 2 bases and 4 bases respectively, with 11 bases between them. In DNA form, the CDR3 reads TGTGCCAGCAGTTTACCTACCTCGAGCACTGAAGCTTTCTTT. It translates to CASSLPTSSTEAFF.

The CDR3 DNA follows: TGCAGCGCCGGACAGGGAAGCTCTGGAAACACCATATATTTT. This codes for CSAGQGSSGNTIYF. J is TRBJ1-3 and V is TRBV29-1; 8 nucleotides align to TRBD1. The CDR3 runs to 14 residues. The V segment lost 7 bases and the J segment 0 bases; nucleotides outside the gene matches: 5. In germline, CDR1 is SQVTM, CDR2 ANQGSEA.

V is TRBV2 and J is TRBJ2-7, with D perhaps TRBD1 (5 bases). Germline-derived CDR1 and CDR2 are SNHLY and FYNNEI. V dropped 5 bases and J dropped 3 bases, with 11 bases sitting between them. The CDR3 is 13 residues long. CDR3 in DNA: TGTGCCAGCAGTAATACAGGTCTCTACGAGCAGTACTTC. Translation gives CASSNTGLYEQYF.

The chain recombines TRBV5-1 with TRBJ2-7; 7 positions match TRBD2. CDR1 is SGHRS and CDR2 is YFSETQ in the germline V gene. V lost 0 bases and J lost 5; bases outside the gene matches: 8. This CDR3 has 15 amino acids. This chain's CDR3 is CASSLAEWSGNEQYF. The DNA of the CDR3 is TGCGCCAGCAGCTTGGCCGAGTGGAGCGGGAACGAGCAGTACTTC.

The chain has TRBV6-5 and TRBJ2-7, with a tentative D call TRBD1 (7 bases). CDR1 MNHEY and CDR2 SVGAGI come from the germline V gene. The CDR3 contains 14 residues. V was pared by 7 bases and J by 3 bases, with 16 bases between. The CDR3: CASTNGGGGYEQYF. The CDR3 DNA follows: TGTGCCAGCACCAACGGAGGGGGCGGCTACGAGCAGTACTTC.

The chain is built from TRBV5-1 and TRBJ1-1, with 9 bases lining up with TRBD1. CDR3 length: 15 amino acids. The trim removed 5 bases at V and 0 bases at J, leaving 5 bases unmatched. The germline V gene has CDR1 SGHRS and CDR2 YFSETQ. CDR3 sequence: CASRVTGGVNTEAFF. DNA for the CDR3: TGCGCCAGCAGGGTCACAGGGGGCGTGAACACTGAAGCTTTCTTT.

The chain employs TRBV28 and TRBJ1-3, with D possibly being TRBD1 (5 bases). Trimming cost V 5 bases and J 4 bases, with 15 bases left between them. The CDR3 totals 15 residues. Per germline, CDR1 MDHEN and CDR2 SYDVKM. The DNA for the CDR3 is TGTGCCAGCAGTCCTGGGGCTCCGGTGGGAAACACCATATATTTT. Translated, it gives CASSPGAPVGNTIYF.